This T cell receptor beta chain was captured by sequencing in a study of early T cells in non-severe SARS-CoV-2 infection. Study summary: Whole-blood bulk RNA, unsorted, was sequenced, and chains were unpaired.

Germline V gene lookup returns CDR1 SGDLS and CDR2 YYNGEE. The trim removed 0 bases at V and 15 bases at J, leaving 8 bases unmatched. The CDR3 has 13 amino acids. Study conclusions and caveats: Matches to VDJdb favored anti-spike CD8 responses and missed private and CD4 specificities.

Unique molecular identifiers were attached to individual cDNA molecules. TCRdb redid the calling of the 5' RACE reads with MiXCR, one entry per CDR3 protein. The sample lists approximately 70,000 distinct CDR3 sequences; 4.5% to 6% were seen once. This clonotype was counted at least ten times. Its antigen is unidentified. The V and J genes are TRBV9 and TRBJ2-1, with 8 bases identical to TRBD1. The receptor's source is an adult who was a healthcare worker with PCR-confirmed SARS-CoV-2 infection or an uninfected control (not recorded which). Material: whole blood, obtained at baseline. In DNA, the CDR3 is TGTGCCAGCAGCGTAGGAGGCAGGGGGCCATCGTTCTTC. Encoded protein: CASSVGGRGPSFF. Supplemented by reference TRBV9 and TRBJ2-1, the full variable domain reads DSGVTQTPKHLITATGQRVTLRCSPRSGDLSVYWYQQSLDQGLQFLIQYYNGEERAKGNILERFSAQQFPDLHSELNLSSLELGDSALYFCASSVGGRGPSFFGPGTRLTVL.